Presented here are 30 T cell receptor beta chains from one specimen sequenced in a study of CXCR3-negative and CXCR3-positive naive CD8 T cells. All TRB cDNA libraries came from 5' RACE performed with UMI labels. TCRdb reprocessed the 5' RACE reads and keeps a single row for each CDR3 protein, giving no DNA. In all, the sample yields 5,000 to 6,500 distinct CDR3 sequences. The sample consisted of naive CXCR3- CD8+ T cells from blood. Specified subset: CD45RO-CCR7+CD27+CD95- naive CD8+ T cells lacking CXCR3 (TNR3-). The source is a human donor in good health. Some clones in this sample may be carry-over from other donors' samples.

CDR3 sequence: CASSLEDRGEAFF. The chain joins TRBV5-1 to TRBJ1-1; the D gene TCRdb calls, TRBD1, cannot be checked with no DNA. The CDR3 length is 13 residues. Germline V gene lookup returns CDR1 SGHRS and CDR2 YFSETQ.

The V and J genes are TRBV20-1 and TRBJ1-1; checking the TCRdb D call of TRBD1 is not possible without DNA. This CDR3 is built from 15 residues. Germline V gives CDR1 DFQATT, CDR2 SNEGSKA (reference sequence). CDR3 sequence: CSARVKTGYLVEAFF.

The chain couples TRBV29-1 to TRBJ2-2; TCRdb's assignment of TRBD2 cannot be checked, as there is no DNA. The CDR3 consists of 13 residues. Germline CDR1 reads SQVTM; CDR2 reads ANQGSEA. CDR3 in amino acids: CSVLAGDAGELFF.

The gene calls are TRBV20-1 and TRBJ2-1; TCRdb's D call of TRBD1 is untestable without DNA. The CDR3 has 15 residues. Germline CDR1 and CDR2: DFQATT and SNEGSKA (reference sequence). CDR3: CSARHRQTAYNEQFF.

The chain links TRBV12-3 or TRBV12-4 to TRBJ2-1. This CDR3 has 14 residues. CDR3 amino acids: CASSEMADYNEQFF.

The chain employs TRBV7-3 and TRBJ2-1; absent DNA, TCRdb's TRBD1 call cannot be checked. The CDR3 contains 15 residues. Germline values: CDR1 SGHTA, CDR2 FQGTGA. The CDR3 loop reads CASSVSLSSYNEQFF.

This rearrangement joins TRBV12-3 or TRBV12-4 to TRBJ1-1. The CDR3 runs 12 residues. The CDR3 loop reads CAILLMNTEAFF.

The chain links TRBV29-1 to TRBJ2-1; the TCRdb D gene call, TRBD2, has no DNA to confirm it. Looked up from germline, CDR1 is SQVTM and CDR2 is ANQGSEA. The CDR3 runs 15 residues. The CDR3 is CSVTRLARVTNEQFF.

This rearrangement joins TRBV29-1 to TRBJ2-5; TCRdb's D call, TRBD1, is unchecked because there is no DNA. From germline, CDR1 is SQVTM and CDR2 ANQGSEA. The CDR3 totals 15 residues. CDR3 residues: CSVDQGLGSGETQYF.

This rearrangement joins TRBV5-1 to TRBJ2-3; TCRdb outputs TRBD2, but without DNA this stays unchecked. This CDR3 spans 17 amino acids. Germline V CDR1 and CDR2: SGHRS, YFSETQ. The CDR3 reads CASSWTAAGAGPDTQYF.

By frequency, this clonotype registers medium-sized (0.01 to 0.1%). This chain connects TRBV30 to TRBJ1-1; as DNA is missing, the TRBD1 call by TCRdb cannot be tested. The V gene's germline CDR1 is GTSNPN and CDR2 SVGIG (reference sequence). The CDR3 extends over 15 amino acids. CDR3 amino acids: CACSLPGQMNTEAFF.

The CDR3 sequence: CASRPESGEQYF. The genes are TRBV6-5 and TRBJ2-7; TCRdb's assignment of TRBD2 cannot be checked, as there is no DNA. Germline lookup yields CDR1 MNHEY and CDR2 SVGAGI. The CDR3 is made up of 12 amino acids.

This clonotype is identified as medium-sized from frequency. The rearrangement links TRBV20-1 to TRBJ2-7; the D call from TCRdb, TRBD1, cannot be confirmed without DNA. The germline CDR1 and CDR2 sequences are DFQATT and SNEGSKA (reference sequence). The CDR3 is 13 residues long. The CDR3 sequence is CSARDGQSYEQYF.

This chain connects TRBV6-6 to TRBJ2-1; TCRdb returns TRBD1, unconfirmable since there is no DNA. CDR3 length equals 16 residues. CDR1 MNHNY and CDR2 SVGAGI come from the germline V gene (reference sequence). This CDR3 is CASSYGFGDPYNEQFF.

Measured by frequency, this clonotype is medium-sized. The rearrangement links TRBV5-1 to TRBJ2-5. Germline CDR1 SGHRS, CDR2 YFSETQ. The CDR3 is 15 amino acids. CDR3 residues: CASRKDPFLKETQYF.

The rearrangement links TRBV25-1 to TRBJ2-7; TCRdb calls TRBD1, which cannot be checked without DNA. CDR3 length: 17 amino acids. The germline gives CDR1 MGHDK, CDR2 SYGVNS. This chain's CDR3 is CASSEQLPGQGSYEQYF.

This clonotype is called medium-sized based on its frequency. V usage is TRBV29-1 and J usage is TRBJ2-3; TCRdb's D call, TRBD1, is unchecked because there is no DNA. Germline V lookup: CDR1 SQVTM, CDR2 ANQGSEA. The CDR3 covers 13 residues. The CDR3 here is CSVDDRGADTQYF.

This clonotype is deemed medium-sized by its frequency. The chain joins TRBV29-1 to TRBJ1-2; absent DNA, TCRdb's TRBD1 call cannot be checked. The CDR3 spans 11 residues. CDR1 and CDR2 from the germline V gene are SQVTM and ANQGSEA. The CDR3 is CSVEVREGYTF.

In terms of frequency, this clonotype is medium-sized (0.01 to 0.1%). CDR3 loop: CASSQGGTAPYEQYF. The gene calls are TRBV3-1 and TRBJ2-7; with no DNA, the TCRdb D assignment of TRBD1 cannot be verified. The CDR3 totals 15 residues. Germline V lookup: CDR1 LGHDT, CDR2 YNNKEL (reference sequence).

Judged by frequency, this clonotype is medium-sized. J is TRBJ1-3 and V is TRBV7-6; lacking DNA, the TRBD1 call made by TCRdb goes unchecked. The CDR3 contains 17 residues. Germline CDR1 reads SGHVS; CDR2 reads FNYEAQ. CDR3 sequence reads: CASASPGHGGSGNTIYF.

The chain employs TRBV5-1 and TRBJ2-5; TCRdb gives TRBD1 as the D gene, but with no DNA this cannot be confirmed. Germline loops: CDR1 SGHRS, CDR2 YFSETQ. The CDR3 has 13 residues. CDR3 sequence: CASSGTLQETQYF.

V and J are TRBV7-9 and TRBJ2-7; with no DNA, the TCRdb D assignment of TRBD1 cannot be verified. Germline V gives CDR1 SEHNR, CDR2 FQNEAQ (reference sequence). The CDR3 contains 16 residues. CDR3 region: CASSSSFVTGVHEQYF.

Considering frequency, this clonotype is medium-sized. The CDR3 spells CASSSPGGELEAFF. V usage is TRBV27 and J usage is TRBJ1-1. CDR3 length equals 14 residues. Germline CDR1 reads MNHEY; CDR2 reads SMNVEV (reference sequence).

This clonotype is identified as medium-sized from frequency. The chain uses TRBV19 and TRBJ1-2. Germline CDR1 is LNHDA and CDR2 is SQIVND (reference sequence). This CDR3 has 13 residues. CDR3 sequence reads: CASSIARNYGYTF. The variable domain in full, completed from reference TRBV19 and TRBJ1-2, reads DGGITQSPKYLFRKEGQNVTLSCEQNLNHDAMYWYRQDPGQGLRLIYYSQIVNDFQKGDIAEGYSVSREKKESFPLTVTSAQKNPTAFYLCASSIARNYGYTFGSGTRLTVV.

The chain has TRBV7-3 and TRBJ2-1. Per germline, CDR1 SGHTA and CDR2 FQGTGA. The CDR3 totals 12 residues. The CDR3 sequence is CASSLIGGEQFF. The full variable domain, its missing parts supplied by reference TRBV7-3 and TRBJ2-1, is GAGVSQTPSNKVTEKGKYVELRCDPISGHTALYWYRQSLGQGPEFLIYFQGTGAADDSGLPNDRFFAVRPEGSVSTLKIQRTERGDSAVYLCASSLIGGEQFFGPGTRLTVL.

This rearrangement joins TRBV29-1 to TRBJ2-1; the TCRdb call, TRBD1, lacks DNA for checking. This CDR3 contains 12 residues. Germline V gene sequence: CDR1 SQVTM, CDR2 ANQGSEA. CDR3 region: CRIDPGGNEQFF.

The chain combines TRBV20-1 with TRBJ2-7; as DNA is missing, the TRBD1 call by TCRdb cannot be tested. Germline CDR1 is DFQATT and CDR2 is SNEGSKA (reference sequence). This CDR3 has 13 amino acids. The CDR3 protein is CSAKHRGAYEQYF.

CDR3 sequence: CSVVGTGVDEQYF. The chain has TRBV29-1 and TRBJ2-7; TCRdb's assignment of TRBD1 cannot be checked, as there is no DNA. The CDR3 extends over 13 amino acids. The germline gives CDR1 SQVTM, CDR2 ANQGSEA.

This clonotype is classed as medium-sized by frequency. The CDR3 spells CASSYSSGGITDTQYF. The chain has TRBV7-2 and TRBJ2-3; TCRdb names TRBD2, which stays unverified in the absence of DNA. CDR3 size: 16 residues. The germline CDR1 and CDR2 sequences are SGHTA and FQGNSA.

The gene calls are TRBV29-1 and TRBJ2-5; the TRBD1 assignment by TCRdb is unverifiable without DNA. The CDR3 sequence is 13 residues long. Per the germline V gene, CDR1 is SQVTM and CDR2 is ANQGSEA. The CDR3 here is CSVVKGGEETQYF.